These 11 T cell receptor beta chains share one sample of origin, sequenced in a study of beta chain features in type 1 diabetes. The isolated RNA, all of it, was reverse transcribed, so expressed TCRB transcripts were what got sequenced. TCRdb's table, derived via immunoSEQ multiplex PCR, lists solely in-frame clones and lacks some. The sample includes 70,000 to 90,000 clones, under 35% of them seen just once. What was sequenced was stem cell memory CD4+ T cells from blood. Receptors were obtained from a woman under 30 in good health.

This clone was observed a handful of times. V and J are TRBV29-1 and TRBJ2-1, with 10 bases fitting TRBD1. The CDR3 is made up of 13 amino acids. In germline, CDR1 is SQVTM, CDR2 ANQGSEA. V lost 4 bases to trimming and J lost 12 bases; unmatched junction nucleotides: 9. CDR3 sequence reads: CSVGDRGLQRQFF. CDR3 in DNA: TGCAGCGTTGGGGACAGGGGTTTACAGCGGCAGTTCTTC.

Turning to this clone: Other DNA sequences in the same sample also yield this CDR3. The rearrangement joins TRBV18 to TRBJ2-3; no clear D gene. Trimming left V 4 bases short and J 0 bases short, with 5 bases between. CDR3 length equals 13 residues. Germline V CDR1 and CDR2: KGHSH, LQKENI. The CDR3 DNA is TGTGCCAGCTCACTTCCTAGCACAGATACGCAGTATTTT. Its translation is CASSLPSTDTQYF.

This chain links TRBV6-1 with TRBJ2-5; 9 bases fit TRBD1. The J call is doubtful: the DNA matches TRBJ2-7 better. The CDR3 extends over 13 amino acids. From germline, CDR1 is MNHNS and CDR2 SASEGT. The CDR3 region has the DNA TGTGCCAGTACCGGGACAGGGCGGTCCGAGCAGTACTTC. Its translation: CASTGTGRSEQYF.

V usage is TRBV5-4 and J usage is TRBJ2-4; tentative D call: TRBD2 (5 bases). Trimming stripped 4 bases from V and 8 bases from J, with 22 bases between. CDR1 SGHNT and CDR2 YYREEE come from the germline V gene (reference sequence). The CDR3 loop spans 16 amino acids. The CDR3 DNA follows: TGTGCCAGCAGCCAAGAGTTGAGTGGAGGTTGGGACATTCAGTACTTC. Protein sequence: CASSQELSGGWDIQYF. Together with reference TRBV5-4 and TRBJ2-4, the CDR3 gives the full variable domain: ETGVTQSPTHLIKTRGQQVTLRCSSQSGHNTVSWYQQALGQGPQFIFQYYREEENGRGNFPPRFSGLQFPNYSSELNVNALELDDSALYLCASSQELSGGWDIQYFGAGTRLSVL.

The gene calls are TRBV5-6 and TRBJ1-4; 8 bases are a match to TRBD1. The CDR3 has 12 amino acids. V trimming: 4 bases; J trimming: 10 bases; junction bases outside the gene matches: 3. Germline V CDR1 and CDR2: SGHDT, YYEEEE. Here the CDR3 DNA reads TGTGCCAGCAGCGTAGACAGGGGAAAACTGTTTTTT. Its protein is CASSVDRGKLFF. The full variable domain, rest sourced from reference TRBV5-6 and TRBJ1-4, is DAGVTQSPTHLIKTRGQQVTLRCSPKSGHDTVSWYQQALGQGPQFIFQYYEEEERQRGNFPDRFSGHQFPNYSSELNVNALLLGDSALYLCASSVDRGKLFFGSGTQLSVL.

This clone was detected only a few times. In DNA form, the CDR3 reads TGTGCCAGCAGCGCACCGTTCGGGACAGGAGAATTGGAGCAGTTCTTC. It specifies CASSAPFGTGELEQFF. The chain recombines TRBV7-2 with TRBJ2-1, with TRBD1 matching over 8 bases. V gave up 5 bases and J gave up 10 bases; unmatched junction bases: 16. This CDR3 comprises 16 residues. CDR1 and CDR2 from the germline V gene are SGHTA and FQGNSA.

The sample holds a few counts of this clone. This chain uses TRBV6-1 with TRBJ2-5; unclear D gene. Germline values: CDR1 MNHNS, CDR2 SASEGT. CDR3 length equals 13 residues. V was pared by 4 bases and J by 5 bases, with 11 bases between. CDR3 sequence (DNA): TGTGCCAGCAGTGCAACGGGTAGGGAGACCCAGTACTTC. This sequence encodes CASSATGRETQYF.

This clone has only a few counts. DNA of the CDR3: TGTGCCAGCAGCATCAGGACAGGGCCGAATTCACCCCTCCACTTT. The encoded protein is CASSIRTGPNSPLHF. This chain joins TRBV6-5 and TRBJ1-6; 8 bases map to TRBD1. Germline V gives CDR1 MNHEY, CDR2 SVGAGI. The V segment lost 6 bases and the J segment 7 bases; nucleotides outside the gene matches: 8. The CDR3 has 15 residues.

This clone has more than one count but fewer than ten. The chain couples TRBV5-1 to TRBJ2-5; tentatively, D is TRBD1 (6 bases). CDR3 length: 14 amino acids. With 0 bases removed from V and 0 bases from J, the gap between germline ends came to 6 bases. The V gene's germline CDR1 is SGHRS and CDR2 YFSETQ. DNA of the CDR3: TGCGCCAGCAGCTTGGAGGGGGACCAAGAGACCCAGTACTTC. Protein sequence: CASSLEGDQETQYF. The variable domain in full, with the rest retrieved from reference TRBV5-1 and TRBJ2-5, is KAGVTQTPRYLIKTRGQQVTLSCSPISGHRSVSWYQQTPGQGLQFLFEYFSETQRNKGNFPGRFSGRQFSNSRSEMNVSTLELGDSALYLCASSLEGDQETQYFGPGTRLLVL.

This chain links TRBV7-9 with TRBJ2-3; 7 nucleotides agree with TRBD1. The CDR3 consists of 14 residues. CDR1 and CDR2 (germline): SEHNR, FQNEAQ (reference sequence). V gave up 5 bases and J gave up 6 bases; unmatched junction bases: 8. The CDR3 here is CASSPGGRGDTQYF. DNA of the CDR3: TGTGCCAGCAGCCCTGGGGGCAGGGGGGATACGCAGTATTTT.

This clone was recorded a few times. The gene calls are TRBV18 and TRBJ1-1, with 8 bases that match TRBD1. Germline V gives CDR1 KGHSH, CDR2 LQKENI. This CDR3 has 14 amino acids. V lost 1 base to trimming and J lost 5 bases; unmatched junction nucleotides: 3. CDR3 nucleotide sequence: TGTGCCAGCTCACCACTCCACAGGGGGACTGAAGCTTTCTTT. This translates into CASSPLHRGTEAFF.